The 5 T cell receptor beta chains reported below all come from one sample, sequenced in a study of blood T cell repertoires in COVID-19. TCRdb's table, derived via immunoSEQ multiplex PCR, lists solely in-frame clones and lacks some. The sample yields approximately 350,000 clones, 89% seen once. What was sequenced was peripheral blood. These receptors came from a man between 40 and 49 years old with acute or convalescent COVID-19.

The sample holds one count of this clone. The chain uses TRBV4-2 and TRBJ1-2; TRBD1 might be the D (6 bases). Germline CDR1 and CDR2: LGHNA and YNFKEQ. This CDR3 comprises 15 residues. The V end lost 0 bases, the J end lost 6 bases, and 14 bases lay between the germline ends. Written as DNA, the CDR3 is TGTGCCAGCAGCCAAGATACAGGGAGCTACGATGGCTACACCTTC. Translation gives CASSQDTGSYDGYTF.

The V and J genes are TRBV12-3 or TRBV12-4 and TRBJ1-1; tentatively, D is TRBD1 (5 bases). Trimming took 3 bases from V and 8 from J, leaving 10 bases between them. This CDR3 has 12 amino acids. As DNA, the CDR3 is TGTGCCAGCAGTTTCTCGACAGCCGAAGCTTTCTTT. Its protein is CASSFSTAEAFF.

This chain uses TRBV19 with TRBJ2-1; D is perhaps TRBD2 (5 bases). From germline, CDR1 is LNHDA and CDR2 SQIVND (reference sequence). V gave up 2 bases and J gave up 7 bases, with 15 bases separating them. This CDR3 region has 15 residues. CDR3 bases: TGTGCCAGTAGTATAAGTCTTAGCGTTTTGAATGAGCAGTTCTTC. Translating it yields CASSISLSVLNEQFF.

This chain uses TRBV4-2 with TRBJ2-7; 7 nucleotides agree with TRBD2. Trimming removed 2 bases from V and 3 bases from J; junction bases left unmatched: 4. There are 14 residues in the CDR3. Germline V gives CDR1 LGHNA, CDR2 YNFKEQ. CDR3 DNA: TGTGCCAGCAGCCAAAGACTAGCCCGCTACGAGCAGTACTTC. It specifies CASSQRLARYEQYF.

V is TRBV4-3 and J is TRBJ1-2, with TRBD1 as a possible D gene (5 bases). Per germline, CDR1 LGHNA and CDR2 YSLEER. The CDR3 totals 14 residues. V lost 4 bases to trimming and J lost 4 bases, with 13 bases between them. The DNA of the CDR3 is TGCGCCAGCAGCCCTCGAACAGGTGGCTATGGCTACACCTTC. It yields the protein CASSPRTGGYGYTF.